The 27 T cell receptor beta chains below all came from one sample that was sequenced in a study of T cells in Graves' hyperthyroidism and ophthalmopathy. Template material for amplifying TCR beta CDR3 regions consisted of RNA transcripts. Using the HTBI primer set, a first-round RT-PCR was run on the TCR CDR3. In TCRdb, the multiplex PCR reads were re-called with MiXCR into one record per CDR3 protein. The sample yields a few hundred thousand distinct CDR3 sequences, roughly 46% seen once. The sample taken for sequencing was peripheral blood or thyroid tissue (not recorded which). The receptors here all came from an adult woman with Graves' disease, either hyperthyroidism or ophthalmopathy (not recorded which).

This clonotype appeared a few times. The rearrangement joins TRBV24-1 to TRBJ2-5; no clear D. V lost 4 bases, J lost 0 bases, and 5 bases lay in between. The CDR3 is made up of 13 amino acids. CDR1 and CDR2 from the germline V gene are KGHDR and SFDVKD. The CDR3 region is CATSDLDQETQYF. CDR3 DNA: TGTGCCACCAGTGACCTGGACCAAGAGACCCAGTACTTC.

The V gene is TRBV6-2 or TRBV6-3, the J gene TRBJ1-1, with D unresolved. CDR1 is MNHEY and CDR2 is SVGEGT in the germline V gene. The CDR3 is made up of 11 amino acids. The ends were cut back, 6 bases at V and 10 bases at J, with 12 bases in the middle. In DNA, the CDR3 is TGTGCCAGCAGATCCCGCTGGGTAGCTTTCTTT. Protein sequence: CASRSRWVAFF.

The table lists this clonotype with a few counts. The chain has TRBV7-9 and TRBJ2-1; D is perhaps TRBD2 (5 bases). V lost 10 bases and J lost 9, with 22 bases in between. The germline V gene has CDR1 SEHNR and CDR2 FQNEAQ (reference sequence). The CDR3 is 14 amino acids. CDR3 bases: TGTGCCACCGTTTATTCAGAGCGTGCGGGTGAGCAGTTCTTC. It encodes CATVYSERAGEQFF.

This clonotype appeared many times. The rearrangement uses TRBV20-1 and TRBJ2-7; no clear D gene. V lost 6 bases and J 3 bases, leaving 18 bases between the germline ends. Germline CDR1 DFQATT, CDR2 SNEGSKA (reference sequence). CDR3 length equals 14 residues. CDR3 coding DNA: TGCAGTGCCCCCCGGGTGGACGTGGACTACGAGCAGTACTTC. It translates to CSAPRVDVDYEQYF.

The chain joins TRBV10-3 to TRBJ1-1; possible D gene TRBD1, 5 bases. V was shortened by 3 bases and J by 10 bases, with 9 bases between the two germline ends. This CDR3 spans 11 amino acids. Looked up from germline, CDR1 is ENHRY and CDR2 is SYGVKD. In DNA, the CDR3 is TGTGCCATCAGTGAAGGGGTCGGAGCTTTCTTT. This sequence encodes CAISEGVGAFF.

The genes are TRBV10-3 and TRBJ2-7; D is undetermined. The CDR3 is 13 residues long. Germline V lookup: CDR1 ENHRY, CDR2 SYGVKD. The V end lost 9 bases, the J end lost 3 bases, and 15 bases lay between the germline ends. The CDR3 DNA reads TGTGCCATGGAACCGAACATCGTCTACGAGCAGTACTTC. Translating it yields CAMEPNIVYEQYF.

This clonotype was seen repeatedly, ten times or more. This sequence joins TRBV5-1 and TRBJ1-1; no clear D. The CDR3 contains 15 residues. V was cut by 4 bases and J by 0 bases, with 13 bases left in between. The V gene's germline CDR1 is SGHRS and CDR2 YFSETQ. The CDR3 region has the DNA TGCGCCAGCAGCCCCGGACGATTTATGAACACTGAAGCTTTCTTT. It codes for CASSPGRFMNTEAFF. Drawing the rest from reference TRBV5-1 and TRBJ1-1, the complete variable domain is KAGVTQTPRYLIKTRGQQVTLSCSPISGHRSVSWYQQTPGQGLQFLFEYFSETQRNKGNFPGRFSGRQFSNSRSEMNVSTLELGDSALYLCASSPGRFMNTEAFFGQGTRLTVV.

This clonotype was observed many times. CDR3 in amino acids: CASSQKWNTEAFF. The CDR3 bases are TGCGCCAGCAGCCAGAAATGGAACACTGAAGCTTTCTTT. The J gene is TRBJ1-1, the V gene TRBV4-1, with no clear D. In germline, CDR1 is MGHRA, CDR2 YSYEKL. The CDR3 contains 13 residues. With 3 bases removed from V and 1 base from J, the gap between germline ends came to 6 bases.

The rearrangement links TRBV7-3 to TRBJ1-2; D remains ambiguous. Germline loops: CDR1 SGHTA, CDR2 FQGTGA. The germline V and J ends were trimmed by 1 base and 6 bases, with 15 bases remaining between them. The CDR3 is made up of 15 amino acids. The CDR3 loop is CASSLRPPRGDGYTF. CDR3 sequence (DNA): TGTGCCAGCAGCTTAAGACCCCCCCGCGGGGATGGCTACACCTTC.

The CDR3 sequence: CATSRELGDYNEQFF. DNA of the CDR3: TGTGCCACCAGCAGAGAACTGGGGGACTACAATGAGCAGTTCTTC. The J gene is TRBJ2-1, the V gene TRBV15; the D gene could be TRBD1 or TRBD2 (5 bases each). Per germline, CDR1 LNHNV and CDR2 YYDKDF (reference sequence). V shed 0 bases and J shed 3 bases, with 9 bases lying between them. The CDR3 contains 15 residues.

Only a few counts were recorded for this clonotype. This chain connects TRBV24-1 to TRBJ1-5; TRBD1 matches 9 bases. Trimming at V came to 4 bases and at J to 6 bases, leaving 6 bases not matched to a gene. The CDR3 is 15 amino acids. CDR1 is KGHDR and CDR2 is SFDVKD in the germline V gene. CDR3 sequence reads: CATSDPTGGGQPQHF. The CDR3 region has the DNA TGTGCCACCAGTGACCCCACAGGGGGCGGTCAGCCCCAGCATTTT.

The chain is built from TRBV19 and TRBJ1-2; weak D call: TRBD1 (6 bases). The CDR3 is 13 residues long. The V and J ends lost 7 bases and 4 bases respectively, with 13 bases between them. Germline V CDR1 and CDR2: LNHDA, SQIVND (reference sequence). The chain's CDR3 is CASTTGPGYGYTF. Written as DNA, the CDR3 is TGTGCCAGTACCACAGGGCCAGGCTATGGCTACACCTTC.

This clonotype came up many times. The V and J genes are TRBV4-1 and TRBJ1-1, with unresolved D. CDR3 length equals 14 residues. Germline assignment: CDR1 MGHRA and CDR2 YSYEKL. Trimming pared 1 base from V and 1 base from J, leaving 7 bases between. CDR3 region: CASSQGDSNTEAFF. CDR3 DNA sequence: TGCGCCAGCAGCCAAGGGGATTCGAACACTGAAGCTTTCTTT.

V usage is TRBV15 and J usage is TRBJ2-5; 8 nucleotides line up with TRBD2. The CDR3 consists of 14 residues. The V gene end was trimmed by 8 bases and the J gene end by 5 bases; junction bases not matched to a gene: 10. Per the germline V gene, CDR1 is LNHNV and CDR2 is YYDKDF (reference sequence). This CDR3 reads CATLTGTSEETQYF. CDR3 in DNA: TGTGCCACCCTTACCGGGACTAGTGAGGAGACCCAGTACTTC. The entire variable domain, with the rest obtained from reference TRBV15 and TRBJ2-5, is as follows: DAMVIQNPRYQVTQFGKPVTLSCSQTLNHNVMYWYQQKSSQAPKLLFHYYDKDFNNEADTPDNFQSRRPNTSFCFLDIRSPGLGDTAMYLCATLTGTSEETQYFGPGTRLLVL.

The chain carries TRBV5-1 and TRBJ2-7; maybe TRBD2 (6 bases). Germline loops: CDR1 SGHRS, CDR2 YFSETQ. The CDR3 extends over 15 amino acids. V was cut by 3 bases and J by 5 bases, with 18 bases left in between. CDR3 residues: CASSWGDLGGDEQYF. Here the CDR3 DNA reads TGCGCCAGCAGCTGGGGGGACCTGGGCGGCGACGAGCAGTACTTC. Looking up the rest from reference TRBV5-1 and TRBJ2-7 gives the full variable domain: KAGVTQTPRYLIKTRGQQVTLSCSPISGHRSVSWYQQTPGQGLQFLFEYFSETQRNKGNFPGRFSGRQFSNSRSEMNVSTLELGDSALYLCASSWGDLGGDEQYFGPGTRLTVT.

The chain links TRBV15 to TRBJ2-7, with 10 bases identical to TRBD2. Trimming at V came to 3 bases and at J to 5 bases, leaving 7 bases not matched to a gene. Germline V gives CDR1 LNHNV, CDR2 YYDKDF (reference sequence). The CDR3 contains 15 residues. The CDR3 protein is CATSSGLAGAHEQYF. The CDR3 region has the DNA TGTGCCACCAGCAGTGGTCTAGCGGGAGCTCACGAGCAGTACTTC.

This clonotype was recorded many times. The rearrangement joins TRBV20-1 to TRBJ1-1; D gene ambiguous. CDR1 DFQATT and CDR2 SNEGSKA come from the germline V gene (reference sequence). This CDR3 comprises 14 residues. The ends were cut back, 5 bases at V and 2 bases at J, with 15 bases in the middle. CDR3 sequence: CSASTRLGNTEAFF. CDR3 bases: TGCAGTGCTTCAACCCGGCTGGGAAACACTGAAGCTTTCTTT.

The rearrangement joins TRBV7-9 to TRBJ2-3; the D gene is possibly TRBD1 (7 bases). CDR1 is SEHNR and CDR2 is FQNEAQ in the germline V gene (reference sequence). The CDR3 extends over 17 amino acids. The V end was cut by 5 bases, the J end by 5 bases, with 23 bases between. In nucleotides, the CDR3 is TGTGCCAGCAGCCTCCCCCGGGCAGGGGGGATTCGAGATACGCAGTATTTT. The encoded protein is CASSLPRAGGIRDTQYF.

This clonotype was seen repeatedly, ten times or more. The chain employs TRBV20-1 and TRBJ1-2, with D tentatively TRBD1 (5 bases). The CDR3 has 12 residues. V gave up 5 bases and J gave up 8 bases, with 15 bases separating them. CDR1 and CDR2 from the germline V gene are DFQATT and SNEGSKA (reference sequence). CDR3 in amino acids: CSAGGGDLGYTF. CDR3 bases: TGCAGTGCTGGGGGGGGGGATCTAGGCTACACCTTC.

Notes on this clonotype: A junction boundary mismatches the germline segment, possibly from a read error. The rearrangement links TRBV14 to TRBJ2-5, with TRBD1 as a possible D gene (6 bases). The length of the CDR3 is 15 residues. Germline values: CDR1 SGHDN, CDR2 FVKESK. The CDR3 region has the DNA TGTGCCAGCAGCTCACGGCAGGGGTCTCAAGGGACCCAGTACTTC. The encoded protein is CASSSRQGSQGTQYF.

The rearrangement uses TRBV7-9 and TRBJ2-7; D gene uncertain. Trimming stripped 1 base from V and 0 bases from J, with 10 bases between. The CDR3 is 15 residues long. The germline V gene has CDR1 SEHNR and CDR2 FQNEAQ (reference sequence). DNA of the CDR3: TGTGCCAGCAGCTTAGTACCCGACACCTCCTACGAGCAGTACTTC. Translation gives CASSLVPDTSYEQYF.

On this clonotype: Since the CDR3 does not end with the conserved phenylalanine or tryptophan, this likely comes from a read error. It is unclear where the CDR3 begins or ends on the DNA, so no DNA is shown, and the CDR3 is as TCRdb lists it. Here the CDR3 reads CASSDGRQY. The rearrangement links TRBV2 to TRBJ1-5. Germline values: CDR1 SNHLY, CDR2 FYNNEI. The CDR3 is 9 residues long, ends included.

The CDR3 reads CAISPGGEQYF. DNA of the CDR3: TGTGCCATTTCCCCGGGGGGGGAGCAGTACTTC. The genes are TRBV6-9 and TRBJ2-7; TRBD2 agrees at 8 bases. V lost 10 bases, J lost 7 bases, and 6 bases stayed unmatched. The germline gives CDR1 MNHGY, CDR2 SVAAGI. The CDR3 covers 11 residues.

J is TRBJ1-6 and V is TRBV7-2, with a possible D match to TRBD1 (5 bases). The V end lost 6 bases, the J end lost 7 bases, and 16 bases lay between the germline ends. Per the germline V gene, CDR1 is SGHTA and CDR2 is FQGNSA. The CDR3 sequence is 15 residues long. DNA of the CDR3: TGTGCCAGCAGTCCCCCGGGACTAGGGAATTCACCCCTCCACTTT. Translating gives CASSPPGLGNSPLHF.

V is TRBV20-1 and J is TRBJ2-2, with 10 bases fitting TRBD2. The germline gives CDR1 DFQATT, CDR2 SNEGSKA (reference sequence). The V gene end was trimmed by 0 bases and the J gene end by 6 bases; junction bases not matched to a gene: 7. The length of the CDR3 is 16 residues. In DNA form, the CDR3 reads TGCAGTGCTAGAGATACGAGCGGGAGGGCGGCCGGGGAGCTGTTTTTT. Its protein product is CSARDTSGRAAGELFF.

The CDR3 loop reads CSARPSNYEQYF. For the CDR3, the DNA is TGCAGCGCAAGGCCCTCGAACTACGAGCAGTACTTC. This chain links TRBV29-1 with TRBJ2-7, with unresolved D. CDR1 and CDR2 (germline): SQVTM, ANQGSEA. This CDR3 comprises 12 residues. V was cut by 7 bases and J by 3 bases, with 13 bases left in between.

This clonotype was detected ten times or more. The chain uses TRBV2 and TRBJ1-5; D possibly corresponds to TRBD1 (5 bases). The CDR3 length is 14 residues. V was pared by 7 bases and J by 6 bases, with 16 bases between. Germline CDR1 SNHLY, CDR2 FYNNEI. Written as DNA, the CDR3 is TGTGCCAGCACTCGGGACTCCGGCGGTCAGCCCCAGCATTTT. Translation gives CASTRDSGGQPQHF.